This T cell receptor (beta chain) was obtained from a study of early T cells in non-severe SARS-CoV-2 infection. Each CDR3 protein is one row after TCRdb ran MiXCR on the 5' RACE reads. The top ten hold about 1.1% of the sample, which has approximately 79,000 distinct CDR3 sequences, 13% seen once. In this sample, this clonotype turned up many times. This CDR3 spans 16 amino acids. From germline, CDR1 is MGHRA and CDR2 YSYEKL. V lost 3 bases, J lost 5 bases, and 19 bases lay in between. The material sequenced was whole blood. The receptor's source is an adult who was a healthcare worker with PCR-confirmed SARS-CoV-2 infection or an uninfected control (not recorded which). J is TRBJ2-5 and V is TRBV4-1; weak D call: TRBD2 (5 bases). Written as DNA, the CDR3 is TGCGCCAGCAGCCACCTTCGGGGAAAAATCGGGGAGACCCAGTACTTC. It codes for CASSHLRGKIGETQYF.